This record covers a single TCR beta chain. Clones were sequenced by immunoSEQ multiplex PCR, and TCRdb holds only the in-frame ones, with some missing. The sample records about 51,000 clones, approximately 89% being singletons. The data are from a study of control samples from healthy donors and cancer patients. The CDR3 spans 16 residues. Specimen: PBMCs. The origin of this receptor is a man in his forties with colorectal cancer. The V and J genes are TRBV21-1 and TRBJ1-2. TRBV21-1 is described as a pseudogene. The CDR3 protein is CASSKVFAGFGYGYTF. CDR3 sequence (DNA): TGTGCCAGCAGCAAAGTCTTCGCGGGTTTTGGCTATGGCTACACCTTC.